The rows below give T cell receptor beta chains drawn from one sample of a study of spatial heterogeneity in lung cancer. TCRdb analysed the 5' RACE reads with MiXCR anew, one entry per CDR3 protein. The sample includes about 36,000 distinct CDR3 sequences, around 6.9% of them seen just once. Here the sequenced sample was PBMCs, taken at follow-up. The receptor source for this set is a male donor with early-stage non-small cell lung cancer. The CDR3 runs from the conserved cysteine through the conserved F or W. D genes are given only for firm matches. Clone sizes are shown as once, few, many, or a class for an expanded clone.

CDR3 DNA: TGTGCCAGCAGTCACAGGGAAAATAATTCACCCCTCCACTTT
CDR3 protein: CASSHRENNSPLHF
J gene: TRBJ1-6
clone size: many
V gene: TRBV6-2/TRBV6-3
D gene: NA

CDR3 DNA: TGTGCCAGCGGGGCGGATGGCTACACCTTC
CDR3 protein: CASGADGYTF
J gene: TRBJ1-2
clone size: many
V gene: TRBV2
D gene: NA

CDR3 DNA: TGTGCCAGCAGGTATGGGTACGAGCAGTACTTC
CDR3 protein: CASRYGYEQYF
J gene: TRBJ2-7
clone size: many
V gene: TRBV3-1
D gene: NA

CDR3 DNA: TGCAGTGTCGCGGCGGGACTAGCCTACAATGAGCAGTTCTTC
CDR3 protein: CSVAAGLAYNEQFF
J gene: TRBJ2-1
clone size: many
V gene: TRBV20-1
D gene: TRBD2

CDR3 DNA: TGTGCCAGCAGCCCCGGGACTAGCGGGGGGGCGCCAGATACGCAGTATTTT
CDR3 protein: CASSPGTSGGAPDTQYF
J gene: TRBJ2-3
clone size: many
V gene: TRBV7-3
D gene: TRBD2

CDR3 DNA: TGCGCCAGCAGCCAGGGGACAGGGGGCGCATCACCCCTCCACTTT
CDR3 protein: CASSQGTGGASPLHF
J gene: TRBJ1-6
clone size: many
V gene: TRBV4-1
D gene: TRBD1

CDR3 DNA: TGTGCCAGCAGTTACGGGGTAGCGGGGGCCCAAGAGACCCAGTACTTC
CDR3 protein: CASSYGVAGAQETQYF
J gene: TRBJ2-5
clone size: many
V gene: TRBV6-2/TRBV6-3
D gene: TRBD2

CDR3 DNA: TGTGCCAGCAGGCGGGGGCCTCAAGAGACCCAGTACTTC
CDR3 protein: CASRRGPQETQYF
J gene: TRBJ2-5
clone size: many
V gene: TRBV11-2
D gene: NA

CDR3 DNA: TGCAGTGCGGAAGACAGGGGGAGGAACAATGAGCAGTTCTTC
CDR3 protein: CSAEDRGRNNEQFF
J gene: TRBJ2-1
clone size: many
V gene: TRBV20-1
D gene: TRBD1

CDR3 DNA: TGCGCCAGCAGTCAGAAGGACAGGGAAAAACTGTTTTTT
CDR3 protein: CASSQKDREKLFF
J gene: TRBJ1-4
clone size: many
V gene: TRBV23-1
D gene: TRBD1

CDR3 DNA: TGTGCCAGCAGCCTTGTCCTAGCGGGGCTGGATGAGCAGTTCTTC
CDR3 protein: CASSLVLAGLDEQFF
J gene: TRBJ2-1
clone size: many
V gene: TRBV7-9
D gene: TRBD2

CDR3 DNA: TGTGCCAGCAGCTTAATGTTGATTAATTCACCCCTCCACTTT
CDR3 protein: CASSLMLINSPLHF
J gene: TRBJ1-6
clone size: few
V gene: TRBV7-9
D gene: NA

CDR3 DNA: TGTGCCAGCAGTTTGGGCGGGATGGAGACCCAGTACTTC
CDR3 protein: CASSLGGMETQYF
J gene: TRBJ2-5
clone size: many
V gene: TRBV28
D gene: NA

CDR3 DNA: TGTGCCAGCAGCTTAGGACAGGGTCAGTTCTACGAGCAGTACTTC
CDR3 protein: CASSLGQGQFYEQYF
J gene: TRBJ2-7
clone size: many
V gene: TRBV7-6
D gene: TRBD1

CDR3 DNA: TGTGCCAGCAGTCTCCTAGCGGTGGGGACAGATACGCAGTATTTT
CDR3 protein: CASSLLAVGTDTQYF
J gene: TRBJ2-3
clone size: many
V gene: TRBV6-5
D gene: TRBD2

CDR3 DNA: TGTGCCAGCAGCTTAAGCCCGAGACAGTACACAGATACGCAGTATTTT
CDR3 protein: CASSLSPRQYTDTQYF
J gene: TRBJ2-3
clone size: many
V gene: TRBV11-1
D gene: NA

CDR3 DNA: TGCAGTGCATCTCCTTTGGGACAGGGGAACTATGGCTACACCTTC
CDR3 protein: CSASPLGQGNYGYTF
J gene: TRBJ1-2
clone size: many
V gene: TRBV20-1
D gene: TRBD1